The sequence of this T cell receptor (beta chain) was determined in a study of PD-L1 blockade in urothelial cancer. This clone was detected only a few times. The assay was immunoSEQ multiplex PCR, and TCRdb's table has in-frame clones only and misses some. The sample lists about 76,000 clones, less than 90% occurring once. The CDR3 totals 15 residues. The V gene lost 6 bases and the J gene lost 2 bases, with 14 bases spanning the gap. Germline CDR1 reads SNHLY; CDR2 reads FYNNEI. This sequence was found in a man between 65 and 79 years old with urothelial cancer. The chain has TRBV2 and TRBJ1-5; D is perhaps TRBD1 (6 bases). The sequencing here drew on PBMCs, taken around atezolizumab (anti-PD-L1) treatment. The DNA for the CDR3 is TGTGCCAGCAGCCTTATGGCAGGGGGCAATCAGCCCCAGCATTTT. Amino acid sequence: CASSLMAGGNQPQHF.